These T cell receptor beta chains were read from a single sample in a study of T cell responses to AZD1222 COVID-19 vaccine. Data came from immunoSEQ multiplex PCR; TCRdb stores just in-frame clones and leaves some out. The profile shows 80,000 to 95,000 clones, roughly 90% of them singletons. This specimen was peripheral blood, taken on day 0 of MenACWY control vaccination. The source of these receptors is an adult in good health. CDR3s include the opening cysteine and the closing phenylalanine or tryptophan. The order of the fields is J gene, clone size, V gene, D gene, CDR3 DNA, CDR3 protein. A D gene is named only where the DNA matches it firmly. Not all rows give a size; the values are once, few, many and, for expanded clones, a class.

TRBJ1-2 | once | TRBV4-3 | TRBD1 | TGCGCCAGCAGCGTCAACAGGGGGGCTAACTATGGCTACACCTTC | CASSVNRGANYGYTF
TRBJ2-1 | . | TRBV5-8 | TRBD1 | TGTGCCAGCAGACGAGACAGGGGGCGGATAAATGAGCAGTTCTTC | CASRRDRGRINEQFF
TRBJ2-1 | . | TRBV7-9 | TRBD2 | TGTGCCAGCAGCCTTAGCGGGGGGGTTTACAATGAGCAGTTCTTC | CASSLSGGVYNEQFF
TRBJ2-1 | . | TRBV6-5 | TRBD2 | TGTGCCAGCAGGCTAGCGGGGGGGCAGATTGAGCAGTTCTTC | CASRLAGGQIEQFF
TRBJ1-5 | few | TRBV15 | . | TGTGCCACCAGCAGAGATCGGGGGGTTTTTAGCAATCAGCCCCAGCATTTT | CATSRDRGVFSNQPQHF
TRBJ2-1 | . | TRBV2 | TRBD1 | TGTGCCAGCAGAGGGGACAGGGGTCCTAACGGTGAGCAGTTCTTC | CASRGDRGPNGEQFF
TRBJ1-2 | . | TRBV19 | . | TGTGCCAGTAGTAAGGGGAGGGGAAACTATGGCTACACCTTC | CASSKGRGNYGYTF
TRBJ1-2 | . | TRBV7-6 | . | TGTGCCAGCAGCCCTATGGGGGGCAGGAGGGCACGAGGCTACACCTTC | CASSPMGGRRARGYTF
TRBJ2-1 | . | TRBV5-1 | . | TGCGCCAGCAGCTTGAGGGGGGCCACCTACAATGAGCAGTTCTTC | CASSLRGATYNEQFF
TRBJ2-1 | . | TRBV5-1 | TRBD1 | TGCGCCAGCAGCATATTAGACAGGGGATCCTACAATGAGCAGTTCTTC | CASSILDRGSYNEQFF
TRBJ2-3 | . | TRBV2 | TRBD2 | TGTGCCAGCAAGGGGTTTCTTAGCGGGGGGGCCGCAGATACGCAGTATTTT | CASKGFLSGGAADTQYF
TRBJ1-4 | . | TRBV30 | . | TGTGCCTGGAGTGTAGATGTTGGCGTATTACTGTTTTTT | CAWSVDVGVLLFF
TRBJ1-6 | . | TRBV7-2 | . | TGTGCCAGCAGCGCATATAATTCACCCCTCCACTTT | CASSAYNSPLHF
TRBJ2-3 | few | TRBV6-4 | TRBD1 | TGTGCCAGCAGTGACGGACAGGGGGCAGATACGCAGTATTTT | CASSDGQGADTQYF
TRBJ1-1 | . | TRBV11-1 | TRBD1 | TGTGCCAGCAGTCGGACAGGGGGACGCACTGAAGCTTTCTTT | CASSRTGGRTEAFF
TRBJ2-7 | few | TRBV10-3 | . | TGTGCCATCAGTGATCCGCCGCGGAATCCAACCTACGAGCAGTACTTC | CAISDPPRNPTYEQYF
TRBJ1-1 | few | TRBV5-1 | . | TGCGCCAGCAGCTTGGTGTCCAGCTACACTGAAGCTTTCTTT | CASSLVSSYTEAFF
TRBJ1-1 | once | TRBV30 | . | TGTGCCTGGCATCAGGGATGGACTGAAGCTTTCTTT | CAWHQGWTEAFF
TRBJ2-3 | . | TRBV9 | . | TGTGCCAGCAGCGTAGCTGGGTCCGGAATTAATACGCAGTATTTT | CASSVAGSGINTQYF
TRBJ1-4 | . | TRBV19 | . | TGTGCCAGTAGTTCGGACGGTGCAACTAATGAAAAACTGTTTTTT | CASSSDGATNEKLFF
TRBJ1-3 | . | TRBV7-2 | TRBD1 | TGTGCCAGCAGTCGGCAGGGGGGGTCTGGAAACACCATATATTTT | CASSRQGGSGNTIYF
TRBJ1-1 | . | TRBV19 | . | TGTGCCAGTAGTATGGGTTCGGGGGGTTATGGCACTGAAGCTTTCTTT | CASSMGSGGYGTEAFF
TRBJ1-4 | . | TRBV28 | TRBD1 | TGTGCCAGCAGTTCCCCCCCCTACAGGGGACAGGGTGATGAAAAACTGTTTTTT | CASSSPPYRGQGDEKLFF
TRBJ2-1 | . | TRBV5-1 | TRBD1 | TGCGCCAGCAGCCGAGACAGGGGACCCACCTACAATGAGCAGTTCTTC | CASSRDRGPTYNEQFF